This TCR beta chain was recovered during a study of OX40 agonist ivuxolimab in advanced cancers. The wider study: Hepatocellular carcinoma, melanoma, renal cell or head and neck cancer was diagnosed in the dose-escalation patients.

The CDR3 has 15 amino acids. Germline V gene sequence: CDR1 SGHRS, CDR2 YFSETQ. With 6 bases removed from V and 0 bases from J, the gap between germline ends came to 15 bases. Autoimmune disease history or systemic immunosuppression meant exclusion. Sequencing was performed with immunoSEQ multiplex PCR; in TCRdb, only in-frame clones are kept and a portion is missing. The data show approximately 81,000 clones, with more than 70% seen just once and 0.47% held by the top ten. The sequencing here drew on CD4+ or CD8+ T cells sorted from blood, taken in a trial of the OX40 agonist ivuxolimab. The chain employs TRBV5-1 and TRBJ1-1; the D gene is possibly TRBD1 (6 bases). The clonotype was recovered from an adult with an advanced solid tumor such as melanoma, head and neck, liver or kidney cancer. The CDR3 spells CASKRQENLNTEAFF. The CDR3, as DNA: TGCGCCAGCAAACGACAGGAAAACCTGAACACTGAAGCTTTCTTT.